This T cell receptor (beta chain) was obtained from a study of blood T cell repertoires in COVID-19. Some clones are missing from TCRdb's copy, which holds only in-frame ones; the method was immunoSEQ multiplex PCR. This sample carries a few hundred thousand clones, 80% to 90% of them seen once, and the ten largest clones take over 1.5%. This clone was seen a few times. Germline V gene lookup returns CDR1 LGHDT and CDR2 YNNKEL (reference sequence). The junction had 10 bases not matched to a gene; V was cut back by 1 base and J by 4 bases. This CDR3 region has 17 residues. The sequenced material came from PBMCs or T cells enriched from blood (not recorded which). This chain joins TRBV3-1 (or the pseudogene TRBV3-2) and TRBJ1-2; 9 bases are shared with TRBD1. The receptor comes from a woman aged 50 to 60 who had recovered from COVID-19. CDR3 residues: CASSQVLGTGPFYGYTF. The DNA of the CDR3 is TGTGCCAGCAGCCAAGTTCTAGGGACAGGGCCTTTCTATGGCTACACCTTC.